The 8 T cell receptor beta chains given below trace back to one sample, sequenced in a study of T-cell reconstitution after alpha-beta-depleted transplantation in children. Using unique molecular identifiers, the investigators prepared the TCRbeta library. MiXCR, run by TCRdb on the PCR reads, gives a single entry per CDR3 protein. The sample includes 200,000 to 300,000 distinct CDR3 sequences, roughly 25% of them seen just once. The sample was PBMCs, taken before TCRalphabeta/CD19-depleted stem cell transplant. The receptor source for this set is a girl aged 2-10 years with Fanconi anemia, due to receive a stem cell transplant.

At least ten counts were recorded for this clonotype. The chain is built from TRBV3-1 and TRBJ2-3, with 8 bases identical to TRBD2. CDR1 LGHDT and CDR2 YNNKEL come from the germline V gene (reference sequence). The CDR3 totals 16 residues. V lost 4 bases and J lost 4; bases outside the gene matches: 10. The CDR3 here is CASSPDPAGGSDTQYF. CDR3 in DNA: TGTGCCAGCAGCCCAGATCCGGCGGGAGGCTCAGATACGCAGTATTTT.

CDR3 loop: CASSSDRGLGIPYNEQFF. The CDR3 nucleotides are TGTGCCAGCAGTTCGGACAGGGGGCTTGGAATACCCTACAATGAGCAGTTCTTC. This chain connects TRBV6-5 to TRBJ2-1; 11 bases agree with TRBD1. V shed 4 bases and J 2 bases; nucleotides not matched to a gene: 10. The length of the CDR3 is 18 residues. Germline V gene lookup returns CDR1 MNHEY and CDR2 SVGAGI.

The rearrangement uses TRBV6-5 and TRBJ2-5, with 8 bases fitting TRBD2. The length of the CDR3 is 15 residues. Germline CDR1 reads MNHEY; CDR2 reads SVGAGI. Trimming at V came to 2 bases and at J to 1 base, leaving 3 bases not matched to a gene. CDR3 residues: CASSYGAGGQETQYF. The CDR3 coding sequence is TGTGCCAGCAGTTACGGGGCGGGGGGCCAAGAGACCCAGTACTTC.

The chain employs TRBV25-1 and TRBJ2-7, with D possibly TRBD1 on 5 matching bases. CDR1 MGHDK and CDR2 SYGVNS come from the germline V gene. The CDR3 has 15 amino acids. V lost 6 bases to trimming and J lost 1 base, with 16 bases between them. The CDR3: CASSPDLGRSYEQYF. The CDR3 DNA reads TGTGCCAGCAGCCCGGATCTGGGGCGTTCCTACGAGCAGTACTTC.

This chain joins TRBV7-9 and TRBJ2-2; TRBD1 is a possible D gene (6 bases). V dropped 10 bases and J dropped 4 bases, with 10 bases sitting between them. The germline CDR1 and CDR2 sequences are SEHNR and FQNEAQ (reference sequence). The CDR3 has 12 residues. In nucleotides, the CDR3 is TGTGCCAACTACAGGGCCACCGGGGAGCTGTTTTTT. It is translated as CANYRATGELFF.

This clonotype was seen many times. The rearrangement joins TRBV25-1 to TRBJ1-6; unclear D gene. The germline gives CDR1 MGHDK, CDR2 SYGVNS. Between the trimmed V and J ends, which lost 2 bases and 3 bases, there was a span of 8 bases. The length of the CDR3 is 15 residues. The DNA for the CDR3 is TGTGCCAGCAGTGAAGTAACAGACTATAATTCACCCCTCCACTTT. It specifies CASSEVTDYNSPLHF.

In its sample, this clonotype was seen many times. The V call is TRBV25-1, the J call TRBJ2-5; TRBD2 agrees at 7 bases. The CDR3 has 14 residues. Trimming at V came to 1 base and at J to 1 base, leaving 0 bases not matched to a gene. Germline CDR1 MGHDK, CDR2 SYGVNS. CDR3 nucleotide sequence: TGTGCCAGCAGTGAATCGGGGGGCCAAGAGACCCAGTACTTC. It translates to CASSESGGQETQYF.

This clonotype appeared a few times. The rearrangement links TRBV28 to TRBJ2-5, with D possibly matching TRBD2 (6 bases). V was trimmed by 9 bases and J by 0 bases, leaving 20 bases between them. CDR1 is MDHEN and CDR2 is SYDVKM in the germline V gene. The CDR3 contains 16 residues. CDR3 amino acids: CARFRDSPLYQETQYF. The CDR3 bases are TGTGCCAGATTTCGGGACTCGCCTCTGTACCAAGAGACCCAGTACTTC.